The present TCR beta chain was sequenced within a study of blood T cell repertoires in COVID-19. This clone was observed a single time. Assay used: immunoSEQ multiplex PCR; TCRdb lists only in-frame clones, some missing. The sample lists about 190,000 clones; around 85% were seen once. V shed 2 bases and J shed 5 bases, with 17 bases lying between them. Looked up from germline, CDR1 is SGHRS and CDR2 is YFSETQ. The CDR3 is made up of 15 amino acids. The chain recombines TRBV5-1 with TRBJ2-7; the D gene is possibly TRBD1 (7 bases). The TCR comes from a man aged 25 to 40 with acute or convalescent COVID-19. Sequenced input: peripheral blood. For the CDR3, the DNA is TGCGCCAGCAGCTTTTTGACAGGGAGGTTCCACGAGCAGTACTTC. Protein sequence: CASSFLTGRFHEQYF.